Each of the 18 T cell receptor beta chains below was sequenced from the same sample in a study of blood T cell repertoires in COVID-19. Data came from immunoSEQ multiplex PCR; TCRdb stores just in-frame clones and leaves some out. The profile covers approximately 260,000 clones, with over 80% appearing a single time and about 4.9% taken by the ten largest. Sequencing was done on a sample of peripheral blood. These receptor sequences come from a man between 60 and 75 years old who had recovered from COVID-19.

This chain joins TRBV18 and TRBJ1-3; D not resolved. This CDR3 contains 16 residues. The V end lost 6 bases, the J end lost 0 bases, and 15 bases lay between the germline ends. From germline, CDR1 is KGHSH and CDR2 LQKENI. The CDR3 reads CASSRRAILSGNTIYF. CDR3 bases: TGTGCCAGCTCGAGAAGAGCCATACTCTCTGGAAACACCATATATTTT.

The sample holds a few counts of this clone. This sequence joins TRBV7-6 and TRBJ2-1; TRBD2 agrees at 11 bases. Looked up from germline, CDR1 is SGHVS and CDR2 is FNYEAQ. The J segment lost 8 bases and the V segment lost 5 bases, leaving 8 bases of the junction unmatched. The CDR3 length is 15 residues. CDR3 nucleotides: TGTGCCAGCAGCCCTAGCGGGGGGTCTTACGATGAGCAGTTCTTC. Protein sequence: CASSPSGGSYDEQFF.

The V gene is TRBV28, the J gene TRBJ2-7; 10 bases match TRBD2. Germline assignment: CDR1 MDHEN and CDR2 SYDVKM. The junction had 11 bases not matched to a gene; V was cut back by 5 bases and J by 7 bases. The CDR3 is made up of 15 amino acids. This CDR3 is CASSHTAGGAGEQYF. In DNA, the CDR3 is TGTGCCAGCAGTCACACAGCGGGAGGGGCGGGGGAGCAGTACTTC.

This clone was seen once. The chain couples TRBV4-2 to TRBJ1-1, with 7 nucleotides matching TRBD1. The CDR3 totals 13 residues. After removal of 4 bases from V and 4 bases from J, the junction contained 3 bases not matched to a gene. From germline, CDR1 is LGHNA and CDR2 YNFKEQ. As DNA, the CDR3 is TGTGCCAGCAGCCCGACAGGGATCACTGAAGCTTTCTTT. It specifies CASSPTGITEAFF.

The chain is built from TRBV27 and TRBJ2-5; 12 positions agree with TRBD2. Unmatched junction bases numbered 6, after V lost 4 bases and J lost 0 bases. Germline lookup yields CDR1 MNHEY and CDR2 SMNVEV (reference sequence). CDR3 length: 17 amino acids. The CDR3 nucleotides are TGTGCCAGCAGTTCGCTAGCGGGGGGGCGGTACCAAGAGACCCAGTACTTC. Amino acids: CASSSLAGGRYQETQYF.

The V and J genes are TRBV6-5 and TRBJ1-5; D not resolved. The CDR3 is made up of 15 amino acids. V was shortened by 0 bases and J by 7 bases, with 13 bases between the two germline ends. Per germline, CDR1 MNHEY and CDR2 SVGAGI. The CDR3 loop is CASSYSFGSGQPQHF. The CDR3 DNA follows: TGTGCCAGCAGTTACTCGTTCGGGTCGGGGCAGCCCCAGCATTTT.

The chain employs TRBV6-4 and TRBJ1-5, with D tentatively TRBD1 (6 bases). With 6 bases removed from V and 11 bases from J, the gap between germline ends came to 20 bases. This CDR3 is 14 amino acids long. Germline assignment: CDR1 MRHNA and CDR2 SNTAGT. The DNA for the CDR3 is TGTGCCAGCAGAGGCGGACAGAACCCCGGGGCCCAGCATTTT. The encoded protein is CASRGGQNPGAQHF.

The rearrangement uses TRBV6-5 and TRBJ1-5; 8 bases map to TRBD1. This CDR3 has 15 amino acids. The germline V gene encodes CDR1 MNHEY and CDR2 SVGAGI. V gave up 7 bases and J gave up 2 bases; unmatched junction bases: 7. The CDR3 DNA follows: TGTGCCAGCAAAGGACAGGGCTGGGGCAATCAGCCCCAGCATTTT. Translated, it gives CASKGQGWGNQPQHF.

The chain has TRBV4-1 and TRBJ1-4; 8 positions match TRBD1. This CDR3 comprises 16 residues. Germline V gene data show CDR1 as MGHRA and CDR2 as YSYEKL. Germline trimming cut 0 bases from V and 8 bases from J; bases unmatched to any gene: 8. The CDR3 reads CASSQDAAGGGEKLFF. The CDR3 DNA reads as TGCGCCAGCAGCCAAGACGCCGCAGGGGGCGGGGAAAAACTGTTTTTT.

The chain uses TRBV7-6 and TRBJ2-5, with a weak D call TRBD2 (5 bases). V was cut by 5 bases and J by 4 bases, with 20 bases left in between. The germline V gene has CDR1 SGHVS and CDR2 FNYEAQ. The CDR3 extends over 16 amino acids. The CDR3 loop is CASSPFEGARGETQYF. CDR3 bases: TGTGCCAGCAGCCCCTTTGAGGGAGCGAGAGGAGAGACCCAGTACTTC.

The chain carries TRBV4-1 and TRBJ2-1; 12 bases are a match to TRBD2. This CDR3 has 17 amino acids. V lost 0 bases and J lost 9; bases outside the gene matches: 9. CDR1 is MGHRA, CDR2 YSYEKL, per germline. CDR3 in DNA: TGCGCCAGCAGCCAAGATCTAGCGGGAGGGCGAGGTGGTGAGCAGTTCTTC. Translated: CASSQDLAGGRGGEQFF.

The V and J genes are TRBV19 and TRBJ1-6, with a tentative D call TRBD1 (6 bases). V was cut by 9 bases and J by 7 bases, with 19 bases left in between. Per germline, CDR1 LNHDA and CDR2 SQIVND (reference sequence). This CDR3 has 15 residues. The DNA for the CDR3 is TGTGCCAGCGAAAGTGGCGACAGGCCGAATTCACCCCTCCACTTT. It is translated as CASESGDRPNSPLHF.

The chain has TRBV4-1 and TRBJ2-1, with 9 bases aligning to TRBD1. J gave up 8 bases and V 4 bases, and 6 bases lay outside the gene matches. Per the germline V gene, CDR1 is MGHRA and CDR2 is YSYEKL. This CDR3 comprises 14 residues. In DNA form, the CDR3 reads TGCGCCAGCAGCCCACGGACAGGGGTCGATGAGCAGTTCTTC. It specifies CASSPRTGVDEQFF.

This chain uses TRBV19 with TRBJ2-7; perhaps TRBD1 as D (7 bases). With 6 bases removed from V and 1 base from J, the gap between germline ends came to 22 bases. Germline V gene lookup returns CDR1 LNHDA and CDR2 SQIVND (reference sequence). The CDR3 is made up of 17 amino acids. CDR3 sequence (DNA): TGTGCCAGTAGCCAAGGGGCGGGACAGAGGACGTCCTACGAGCAGTACTTC. It specifies CASSQGAGQRTSYEQYF.

The chain uses TRBV11-3 and TRBJ2-7; TRBD1 agrees at 7 bases. J lost 4 bases, V lost 0 bases, and 0 bases had no gene match. Germline loops: CDR1 SGHNT, CDR2 YENEEA. The CDR3 totals 13 residues. The CDR3 loop reads CASSLEQGYEQYF. In nucleotides, the CDR3 is TGTGCCAGCAGCTTAGAACAGGGGTACGAGCAGTACTTC.

The chain carries TRBV6-5 and TRBJ1-2; D remains ambiguous. This CDR3 has 13 residues. CDR1 MNHEY and CDR2 SVGAGI come from the germline V gene. V was clipped by 5 bases and J by 7 bases, with 14 bases between them. Here the CDR3 reads CASSSPRSAGYTF. In nucleotides, the CDR3 is TGTGCCAGCAGTAGCCCTCGATCTGCTGGCTACACCTTC.

This clone was counted only a few times. The V call is TRBV5-1, the J call TRBJ2-7; the match to TRBD2 covers 8 bases. This CDR3 comprises 14 residues. CDR1 SGHRS and CDR2 YFSETQ come from the germline V gene. V shed 4 bases, J shed 4 bases, and the junction held 7 bases outside the gene matches. Here the CDR3 DNA reads TGCGCCAGCAGCGATGCCGGGACTAGTTACGAGCAGTACTTC. Its protein is CASSDAGTSYEQYF.

This chain connects TRBV19 to TRBJ1-5; 7 nucleotides match TRBD1. The CDR3 is made up of 15 amino acids. Germline CDR1 and CDR2: LNHDA and SQIVND (reference sequence). Trimming removed 4 bases from V and 5 bases from J; junction bases left unmatched: 8. The CDR3: CASSKHGTVYQPQHF. The DNA of the CDR3 is TGTGCCAGTAGTAAACACGGGACAGTCTATCAGCCCCAGCATTTT.